The T cell receptor (beta chain) under discussion was sequenced for a study of T cells after yellow fever vaccination. Study as a whole: The authors sorted the EM, EMRA, CM and Tscm memory subsets using CD3, CD45RA, CCR7 and CD95. Libraries from low-cell-number fractions were prepared with the SMART-Seq v4 Ultra Low Input RNA kit. Study observations and caveats: The study found a weaker secondary response that peaked faster, day 5 versus 15. A small share of clonotypes appeared in both CD4 and CD8 compartments.

Trimming shortened V by 5 bases and J by 3 bases, and 13 bases separated the two germline ends. The CDR3 totals 14 residues. This clonotype was recorded at least ten times. From the 5' RACE reads, TCRdb called clonotypes with MiXCR, one entry per CDR3 protein. The sample consists of around 25,000 distinct CDR3 sequences, 4.5% of them appearing once. This clonotype was obtained from a man aged 18 to 30 who received the YFV17D yellow fever vaccine. The V call is TRBV12-3 or TRBV12-4, the J call TRBJ2-5; tentatively, D is TRBD1 (6 bases). The input for sequencing was PBMCs, either bulk or a sorted T-cell subset (CD4+, CD8+, memory, or dextramer-sorted; not recorded which), taken on the day of the yellow fever booster vaccination. CDR3 DNA sequence: TGTGCCAGCAGTACTCTTGACAGGAAAGAGACCCAGTACTTC. This translates into CASSTLDRKETQYF.